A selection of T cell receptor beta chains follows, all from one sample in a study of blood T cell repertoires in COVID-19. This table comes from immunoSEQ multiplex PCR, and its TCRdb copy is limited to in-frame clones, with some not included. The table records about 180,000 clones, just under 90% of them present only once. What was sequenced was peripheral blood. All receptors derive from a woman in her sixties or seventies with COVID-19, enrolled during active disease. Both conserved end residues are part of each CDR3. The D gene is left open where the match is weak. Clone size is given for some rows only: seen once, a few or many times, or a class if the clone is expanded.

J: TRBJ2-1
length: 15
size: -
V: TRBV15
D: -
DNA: TGTGCCACCAGCAGCGACAGGATCTCCTACAATGAGCAGTTCTTC
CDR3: CATSSDRISYNEQFF

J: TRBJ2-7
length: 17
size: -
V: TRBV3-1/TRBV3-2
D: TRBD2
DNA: TGTGCCAGCAGCCCCCCGGGAAGAGCGGGAGGGCAAGGCGAGCAGTACTTC
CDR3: CASSPPGRAGGQGEQYF

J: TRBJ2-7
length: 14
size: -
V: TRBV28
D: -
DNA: TGTGCCAGCAGTTTGCGGGACGACTCCTACGAGCAGTACTTC
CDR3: CASSLRDDSYEQYF

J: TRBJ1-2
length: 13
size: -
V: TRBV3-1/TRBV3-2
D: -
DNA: TGTGCCAGCAGCCAACGGCAGGGCAATGGCTACACCTTC
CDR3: CASSQRQGNGYTF

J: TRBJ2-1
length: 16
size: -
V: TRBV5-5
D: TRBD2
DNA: TGTGCCAGCAGCTTGGGAGAGGCTAGCGGGAGTTATGAGCAGTTCTTC
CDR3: CASSLGEASGSYEQFF

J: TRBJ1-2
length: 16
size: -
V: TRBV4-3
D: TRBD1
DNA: TGCGCCAGCAGCCAGGCTACAGGGGGACTTAACTATGGCTACACCTTC
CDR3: CASSQATGGLNYGYTF

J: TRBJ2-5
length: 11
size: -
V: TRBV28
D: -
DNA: TGTGCCAGCAGTCGGGGGGAGACCCAGTACTTC
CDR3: CASSRGETQYF

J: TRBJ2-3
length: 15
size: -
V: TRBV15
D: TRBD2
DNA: TGTGCCACCAGCAGAGGGACTAGCGGCACAGATACGCAGTATTTT
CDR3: CATSRGTSGTDTQYF

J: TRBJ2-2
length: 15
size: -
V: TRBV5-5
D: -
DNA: TGTGCCAGCAGCTTTTTGGTGGGGAGCACCGGGGAGCTGTTTTTT
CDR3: CASSFLVGSTGELFF

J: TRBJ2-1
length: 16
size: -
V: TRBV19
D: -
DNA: TGTGCCAGTAGTATAGTTCGAGCGCCGGCCTGGAATGAGCAGTTCTTC
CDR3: CASSIVRAPAWNEQFF

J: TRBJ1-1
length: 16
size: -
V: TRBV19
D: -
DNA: TGTGCCAGTAGTAGGCAAAACAGGGACATGAACACTGAAGCTTTCTTT
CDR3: CASSRQNRDMNTEAFF

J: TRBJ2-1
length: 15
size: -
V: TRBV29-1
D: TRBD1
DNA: TGCAGCGTTGTCCAGGGGGCTAGCTCCTACAATGAGCAGTTCTTC
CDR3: CSVVQGASSYNEQFF

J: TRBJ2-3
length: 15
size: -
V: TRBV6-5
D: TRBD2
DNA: TGTGCCAGCAGTTATAGCGGGAGCAGCACAGATACGCAGTATTTT
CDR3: CASSYSGSSTDTQYF

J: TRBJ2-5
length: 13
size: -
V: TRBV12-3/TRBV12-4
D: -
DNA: TGTGCCAGCAGTTTATTCGGCCAAGAGACCCAGTACTTC
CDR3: CASSLFGQETQYF

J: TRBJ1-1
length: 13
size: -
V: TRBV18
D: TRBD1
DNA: TGTGCCAGCTCACCGATAGGGACAGGGTCGGCTTTCTTT
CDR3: CASSPIGTGSAFF

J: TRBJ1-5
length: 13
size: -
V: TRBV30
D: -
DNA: TGTGCCTGGAGTGTGGGGGGGGATCAGCCCCAGCATTTT
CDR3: CAWSVGGDQPQHF

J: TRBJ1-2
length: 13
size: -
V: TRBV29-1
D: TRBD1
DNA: TGCAGCGTCCCACAGGGGGCTAACTATGGCTACACCTTC
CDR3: CSVPQGANYGYTF

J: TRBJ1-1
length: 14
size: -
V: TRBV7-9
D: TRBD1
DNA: TGTGCCAGCAGCTTATCAACCGGGACAGATGAAGCTTTCTTT
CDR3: CASSLSTGTDEAFF

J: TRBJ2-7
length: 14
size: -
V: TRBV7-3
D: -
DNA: TGTGCCAGCAGCTTATCGGGTTCGGACAACGAGCAGTACTTC
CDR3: CASSLSGSDNEQYF

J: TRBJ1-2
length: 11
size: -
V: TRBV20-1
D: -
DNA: TGCAGTGCAGAAGTTGGGCATGGCTACACCTTC
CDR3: CSAEVGHGYTF

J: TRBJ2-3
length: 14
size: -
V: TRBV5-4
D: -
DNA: TGTGCCAGCAGCTCCGGGATTGCAACAGATACGCAGTATTTT
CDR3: CASSSGIATDTQYF

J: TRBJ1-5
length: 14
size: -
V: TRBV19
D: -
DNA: TGTGCCAGTAGAGCGGACGGAAACCATCAGCCCCAGCATTTT
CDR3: CASRADGNHQPQHF

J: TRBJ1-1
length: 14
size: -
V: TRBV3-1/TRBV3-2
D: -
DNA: TGTGCCAGCAGCCAAGCCCCCGGGAACACTGAAGCTTTCTTT
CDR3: CASSQAPGNTEAFF

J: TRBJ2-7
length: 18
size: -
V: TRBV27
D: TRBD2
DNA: TGTGCCAGCAGTAAAGAGAGAGGGCTAGCGGGGCCTACCTACGAGCAGTACTTC
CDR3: CASSKERGLAGPTYEQYF

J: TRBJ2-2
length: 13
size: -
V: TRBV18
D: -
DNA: TGTGCCAGCTCATCGACAGGAGACGGGGAGCTGTTTTTT
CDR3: CASSSTGDGELFF

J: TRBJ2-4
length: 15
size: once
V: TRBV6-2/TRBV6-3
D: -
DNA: TGTGCCAGCAGTTACTCGGGCAGGGGCAAAAACATTCAGTACTTC
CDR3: CASSYSGRGKNIQYF

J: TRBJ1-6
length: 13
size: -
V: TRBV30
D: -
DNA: TGTGCCTGCCTCACAGGGACGTTGTCACCCCTCCACTTT
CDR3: CACLTGTLSPLHF

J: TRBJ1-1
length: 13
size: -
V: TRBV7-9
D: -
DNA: TGTGCCAGCAGCCAATCAGGTAGTACTGAAGCTTTCTTT
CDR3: CASSQSGSTEAFF

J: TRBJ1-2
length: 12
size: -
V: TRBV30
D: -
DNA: TGTGCCTGGACACCACAGACATATGGCTACACCTTC
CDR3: CAWTPQTYGYTF

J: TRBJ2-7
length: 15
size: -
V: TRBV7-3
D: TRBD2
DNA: TGTGCCAGCAGCCCAGGACTAGCGGGATTCGACGAGCAGTACTTC
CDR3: CASSPGLAGFDEQYF

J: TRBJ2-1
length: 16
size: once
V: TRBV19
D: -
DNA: TGTGCCAGTAGTATTAGCGTTGGGCTCAGCGACAATGAGCAGTTCTTC
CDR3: CASSISVGLSDNEQFF

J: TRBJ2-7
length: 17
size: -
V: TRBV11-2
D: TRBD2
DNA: TGTGCCAGCAGCTTTGCGGGACTAGCGGGAGGGAGTTACGAGCAGTACTTC
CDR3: CASSFAGLAGGSYEQYF

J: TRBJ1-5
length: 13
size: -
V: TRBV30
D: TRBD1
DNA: TGTGCCTGGAGTGTACAGGGGATTCAGCCCCAGCATTTT
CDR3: CAWSVQGIQPQHF

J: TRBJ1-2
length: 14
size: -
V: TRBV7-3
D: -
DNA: TGTGCCAGCAGCTCTGGCCTCAGGGGCCATGGCTACACCTTC
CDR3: CASSSGLRGHGYTF

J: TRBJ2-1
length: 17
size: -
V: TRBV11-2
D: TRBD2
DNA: TGTGCCAGCAGCCTCTCGCCTAGCGGGAGGACCTACAATGAGCAGTTCTTC
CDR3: CASSLSPSGRTYNEQFF

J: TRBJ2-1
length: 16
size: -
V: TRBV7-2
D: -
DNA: TGTGCCAGCAGCTTAGCTGCCCGGAGCTCCTACAATGAGCAGTTCTTC
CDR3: CASSLAARSSYNEQFF

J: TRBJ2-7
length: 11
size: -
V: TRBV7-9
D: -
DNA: TGTGCCAGCAGCCCCGTTTACGAGCAGTACTTC
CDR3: CASSPVYEQYF

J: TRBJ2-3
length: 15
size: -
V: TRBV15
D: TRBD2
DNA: TGTGCCACCAGCAGAGACGGGAGGGCCAGAGATACGCAGTATTTT
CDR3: CATSRDGRARDTQYF

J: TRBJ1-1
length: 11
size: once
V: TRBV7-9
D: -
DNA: TGTGCCAGCAGCTTAAAAGGGGTAGCTTTCTTT
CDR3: CASSLKGVAFF

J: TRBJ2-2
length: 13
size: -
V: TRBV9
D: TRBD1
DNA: TGTGCCGGACAGGGGGGGAACACCGGGGAGCTGTTTTTT
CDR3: CAGQGGNTGELFF

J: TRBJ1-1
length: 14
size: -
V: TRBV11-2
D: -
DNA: TGTGCCAGCAGCTTGCGAGGGCAGAACACTGAAGCTTTCTTT
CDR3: CASSLRGQNTEAFF

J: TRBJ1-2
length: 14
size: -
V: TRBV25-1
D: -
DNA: TGTGCCAGCAGTGAATATGGTGGGTTGAGGGGCTACACCTTC
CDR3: CASSEYGGLRGYTF

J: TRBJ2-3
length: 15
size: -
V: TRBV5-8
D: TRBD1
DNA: TGTGCCAGCAGCTATAGGACAGGGTACACAGATACGCAGTATTTT
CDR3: CASSYRTGYTDTQYF

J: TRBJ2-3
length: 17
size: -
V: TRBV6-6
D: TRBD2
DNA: TGTGCCAGCAGTCTCACGGGACTAGCGGGATCTACAGATACGCAGTATTTT
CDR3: CASSLTGLAGSTDTQYF

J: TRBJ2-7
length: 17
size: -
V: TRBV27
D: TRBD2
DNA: TGTGCCAGCAGTGCCTACTCGGGAGGGCCGAAGCTCTACGAGCAGTACTTC
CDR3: CASSAYSGGPKLYEQYF

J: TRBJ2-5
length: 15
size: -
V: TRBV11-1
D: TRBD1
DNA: TGTGCCAGCAGCTCTACAGGGGGACCCTTTGGTACCCAGTACTTC
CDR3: CASSSTGGPFGTQYF

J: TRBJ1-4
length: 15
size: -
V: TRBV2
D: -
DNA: TGTGCCAGCAACGGACAGACACCCTCCCGGGAAAAACTGTTTTTT
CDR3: CASNGQTPSREKLFF

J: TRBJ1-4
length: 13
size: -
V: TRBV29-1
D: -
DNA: TGCAGCGTTGAATCCGGGGGTAATGAAAAACTGTTTTTT
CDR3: CSVESGGNEKLFF

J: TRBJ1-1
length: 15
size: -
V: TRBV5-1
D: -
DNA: TGCGCCAGCAGCTTACAGGGACCAATGAACACTGAAGCTTTCTTT
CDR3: CASSLQGPMNTEAFF

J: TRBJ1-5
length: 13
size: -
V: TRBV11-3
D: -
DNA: TGTGCCAGCAGCTTTTCCCTAGATCAGCCCCAGCATTTT
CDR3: CASSFSLDQPQHF

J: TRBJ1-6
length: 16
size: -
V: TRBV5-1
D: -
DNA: TGCGCCAGCAGCCTCACGTCTACAGGGAATAATTCACCCCTCCACTTT
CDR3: CASSLTSTGNNSPLHF

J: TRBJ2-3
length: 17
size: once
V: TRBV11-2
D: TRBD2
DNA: TGTGCCAGCAGCTTAGAGGGGGCAGCGGGAGGTACAGATACGCAGTATTTT
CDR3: CASSLEGAAGGTDTQYF

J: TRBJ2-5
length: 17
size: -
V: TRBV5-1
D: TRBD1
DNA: TGCGCCAGCAGCTCGTCAGCTAAGGACAGGAAACAAGAGACCCAGTACTTC
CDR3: CASSSSAKDRKQETQYF

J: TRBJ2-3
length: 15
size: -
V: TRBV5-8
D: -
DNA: TGTGCCAGCAGCTTGGATGAGGGAGTAGGGGATACGCAGTATTTT
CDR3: CASSLDEGVGDTQYF

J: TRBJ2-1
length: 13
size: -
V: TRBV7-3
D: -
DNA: TGTGCCAGCAGCTTTAGCCGGGACAATGAGCAGTTCTTC
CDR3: CASSFSRDNEQFF

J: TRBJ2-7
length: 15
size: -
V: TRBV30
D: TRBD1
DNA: TGTGCCTGGACTGTCCCGGGACAGACCTCCTACGAGCAGTACTTC
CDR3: CAWTVPGQTSYEQYF

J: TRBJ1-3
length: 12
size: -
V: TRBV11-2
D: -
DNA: TGTGCCAGCAGCTCTGCTGGAAACACCATATATTTT
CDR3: CASSSAGNTIYF

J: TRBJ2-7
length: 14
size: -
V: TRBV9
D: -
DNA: TGTGCCAGCAGCCCGCGGTCTAGCCACTACGAGCAGTACTTC
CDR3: CASSPRSSHYEQYF